The 30 T cell receptor beta chains below come from one sample, sequenced in a study of cytomegalovirus exposure and HLA in healthy donors. In the PCR, 60 Vbeta and 13 Jbeta primers were used. Assay used: immunoSEQ multiplex PCR; TCRdb lists only in-frame clones, some missing. In the table there are about 160,000 clones, 70% to 90% of which are singletons. The sample was PBMCs. The source of these receptors is a woman aged 25 to 39 in good health and CMV-seropositive.

This chain joins TRBV4-3 and TRBJ1-2; TRBD1 matches 9 bases. V was pared by 0 bases and J by 7 bases, with 9 bases of the junction left unmatched. The CDR3 runs 16 residues. Per the germline V gene, CDR1 is LGHNA and CDR2 is YSLEER. CDR3 in DNA: TGCGCCAGCAGCCAAGATCCCACCCGGACAGGGGCTGGCTACACCTTC. As protein: CASSQDPTRTGAGYTF.

This clone was observed a single time. The chain combines TRBV7-9 with TRBJ1-6, with TRBD1 identical over 7 bases. The J segment lost 10 bases and the V segment lost 4 bases, leaving 10 bases of the junction unmatched. Germline CDR1 reads SEHNR; CDR2 reads FQNEAQ (reference sequence). This CDR3 is built from 15 residues. As DNA, the CDR3 is TGTGCCAGCAGCTGGGCCGGGACAGCACACTCACCCCTCCACTTT. Residues: CASSWAGTAHSPLHF.

The gene calls are TRBV5-1 and TRBJ2-6; D possibly corresponds to TRBD1 (5 bases). CDR3 length: 16 amino acids. Trimming removed 2 bases from V and 0 bases from J, with 9 bases in between. Germline CDR1 reads SGHRS; CDR2 reads YFSETQ. The CDR3: CASSFGASSGANVLTF. The DNA of the CDR3 is TGCGCCAGCAGCTTTGGGGCCTCCTCTGGGGCCAACGTCCTGACTTTC.

The chain combines TRBV7-9 with TRBJ1-2; the D gene is possibly TRBD1 (5 bases). CDR1 and CDR2 from the germline V gene are SEHNR and FQNEAQ (reference sequence). The CDR3 has 13 amino acids. Deletions cut 1 base from V and 6 bases from J, with 9 bases between. CDR3 sequence: CASSLERGDGYTF. The DNA for the CDR3 is TGTGCCAGCAGCTTAGAAAGGGGTGATGGCTACACCTTC.

This clone has a single count. The rearrangement uses TRBV9 and TRBJ2-1; the D is unclear. The CDR3 runs to 17 residues. The V gene's germline CDR1 is SGDLS and CDR2 YYNGEE. The germline V and J ends were trimmed by 0 bases and 0 bases, with 13 bases remaining between them. CDR3 sequence (DNA): TGTGCCAGCAGCGTAGATTTGGGCCTGAGCTCCTACAATGAGCAGTTCTTC. This sequence encodes CASSVDLGLSSYNEQFF.

Written as DNA, the CDR3 is TGTGCCAGCAGCTATCTCCAACAGGGGATCACTGAAGCTTTCTTT. Residues: CASSYLQQGITEAFF. The chain couples TRBV9 to TRBJ1-1, with 7 bases that match TRBD1. V lost 4 bases, J lost 4 bases, and 10 bases stayed unmatched. The CDR3 totals 15 residues. Germline V lookup: CDR1 SGDLS, CDR2 YYNGEE.

The chain has TRBV2 and TRBJ1-6, with 7 bases aligning to TRBD1. Germline values: CDR1 SNHLY, CDR2 FYNNEI. V lost 5 bases and J lost 6; bases outside the gene matches: 10. The CDR3 sequence is 16 residues long. The CDR3 here is CASSWTGWPPNSPLHF. The CDR3 region has the DNA TGTGCCAGCAGTTGGACAGGATGGCCTCCTAATTCACCCCTCCACTTT.

The chain recombines TRBV30 with TRBJ1-6, with no clear D. CDR1 and CDR2 from the germline V gene are GTSNPN and SVGIG (reference sequence). This CDR3 comprises 13 residues. The V and J ends lost 0 bases and 10 bases respectively, with 10 bases between them. CDR3 residues: CAWSVGGKSPLHF. DNA for the CDR3: TGTGCCTGGAGTGTAGGAGGGAAATCACCCCTCCACTTT.

This clone was observed a handful of times. The chain is built from TRBV19 and TRBJ1-2, with D possibly being TRBD1 (6 bases). Germline V gene sequence: CDR1 LNHDA, CDR2 SQIVND (reference sequence). V shed 4 bases and J shed 0 bases, with 12 bases lying between them. The CDR3 contains 15 residues. Written as DNA, the CDR3 is TGTGCCAGTAGTAGGGGACACCAAACTAACTATGGCTACACCTTC. Translated: CASSRGHQTNYGYTF.

Comments on this clone: An end of the junction differs from the germline gene, which may be a read error. J is TRBJ2-1 and V is TRBV25-1, with unresolved D. The CDR3 extends over 11 amino acids. Germline-derived CDR1 and CDR2 are MGHDK and SYGVNS. In DNA, the CDR3 is TGTGCCAGCAGGGATTACAGTGAGCAGTTCTTC. Protein product: CASRDYSEQFF. The full variable domain, its missing parts supplied by reference TRBV25-1 and TRBJ2-1, is EADIYQTPRYLVIGTGKKITLECSQTMGHDKMYWYQQDPGMELHLIHYSYGVNSTEKGDLSSESTVSRIRTEHFPLTLESARPSHTSQYLCASRDYSEQFFGPGTRLTVL.

The chain combines TRBV12-5 with TRBJ1-3; TRBD1 agrees at 8 bases. In germline, CDR1 is LGHNT, CDR2 FRNRAP. The CDR3 sequence is 22 residues long. The V gene end was trimmed by 4 bases and the J gene end by 0 bases; junction bases not matched to a gene: 23. The CDR3 loop is CASGSSPGTGTNLLSSGNTIYF. CDR3 DNA sequence: TGTGCTAGTGGTTCCTCGCCCGGGACAGGAACGAACTTGCTCTCCTCTGGAAACACCATATATTTT.

The chain joins TRBV11-2 to TRBJ2-3; a possible D gene is TRBD1 (6 bases). CDR3 length: 15 amino acids. The germline V gene has CDR1 SGHAT and CDR2 FQNNGV. Trimming removed 1 base from V and 6 bases from J, with 14 bases in between. Written as DNA, the CDR3 is TGTGCCAGCAGCTTAGCAGGGGCCGCTAGGGATACGCAGTATTTT. As protein: CASSLAGAARDTQYF.

This clone appeared a few times. This chain links TRBV29-1 with TRBJ1-2, with D possibly TRBD1 on 5 matching bases. From germline, CDR1 is SQVTM and CDR2 ANQGSEA. The CDR3 totals 12 residues. Trimming left V 3 bases short and J 8 bases short, with 13 bases between. CDR3 bases: TGCAGCGTTGATATCCAGGGATGGGGCTACACCTTC. This gives the protein CSVDIQGWGYTF.

V and J are TRBV28 and TRBJ1-5, with D perhaps matching TRBD1 (5 bases). Looked up from germline, CDR1 is MDHEN and CDR2 is SYDVKM. The V gene lost 4 bases and the J gene lost 2 bases, with 15 bases spanning the gap. This CDR3 spans 16 amino acids. The CDR3 DNA reads as TGTGCCAGCAGTTCCCGTTGGGGGGAGCGCAATCAGCCCCAGCATTTT. Translation: CASSSRWGERNQPQHF.

V is TRBV18 and J is TRBJ1-6, with 8 bases that match TRBD1. The CDR3 has 14 residues. Germline V gene data show CDR1 as KGHSH and CDR2 as LQKENI. V trimming: 3 bases; J trimming: 7 bases; junction bases outside the gene matches: 2. This CDR3 is CASSPGQGNSPLHF. The DNA for the CDR3 is TGTGCCAGCTCACCCGGACAGGGAAATTCACCCCTCCACTTT.

This clone has a handful of counts. This chain uses TRBV4-2 with TRBJ2-6, with 7 bases that match TRBD1. The CDR3 totals 16 residues. After removal of 3 bases from V and 2 bases from J, the junction contained 4 bases not matched to a gene. Looked up from germline, CDR1 is LGHNA and CDR2 is YNFKEQ. The CDR3 DNA is TGTGCCAGCAGCCAGGATGACAGGGCTGGGGCCAACGTCCTGACTTTC. Translation: CASSQDDRAGANVLTF.

The chain recombines TRBV6-5 with TRBJ2-3; D remains ambiguous. Trimming shortened V by 2 bases and J by 4 bases, and 7 bases separated the two germline ends. The CDR3 sequence is 13 residues long. Germline V gives CDR1 MNHEY, CDR2 SVGAGI. The CDR3: CASSYPDSDTQYF. The CDR3 DNA is TGTGCCAGCAGTTACCCCGACTCAGATACGCAGTATTTT.

The J gene is TRBJ1-1, the V gene TRBV9, with D possibly TRBD1 on 6 matching bases. Between the trimmed V and J ends, which lost 4 bases and 1 base, there was a span of 14 bases. From germline, CDR1 is SGDLS and CDR2 YYNGEE. CDR3 length: 15 amino acids. The CDR3 here is CASSPSGGRNTEAFF. The CDR3 DNA reads TGTGCCAGCAGCCCTAGCGGGGGCAGGAACACTGAAGCTTTCTTT. The full variable domain, its missing parts supplied by reference TRBV9 and TRBJ1-1, is DSGVTQTPKHLITATGQRVTLRCSPRSGDLSVYWYQQSLDQGLQFLIQYYNGEERAKGNILERFSAQQFPDLHSELNLSSLELGDSALYFCASSPSGGRNTEAFFGQGTRLTVV.

This rearrangement joins TRBV7-9 to TRBJ1-1; 7 bases align to TRBD1. Germline loops: CDR1 SEHNR, CDR2 FQNEAQ (reference sequence). The ends lost 5 bases at V and 5 bases at J; junction bases unmatched: 8. The CDR3 is 14 amino acids. CDR3: CASSLGGGGTEAFF. Written as DNA, the CDR3 is TGTGCCAGCAGCCTAGGGGGCGGGGGGACTGAAGCTTTCTTT.

The chain employs TRBV9 and TRBJ1-2; a possible D gene is TRBD1 (6 bases). V dropped 0 bases and J dropped 5 bases, with 23 bases sitting between them. The CDR3 is made up of 18 amino acids. The germline V gene has CDR1 SGDLS and CDR2 YYNGEE. CDR3 sequence reads: CASSVDGGVGQGHYGYTF. The CDR3 DNA sequence: TGTGCCAGCAGCGTAGATGGGGGGGTAGGGCAGGGGCATTATGGCTACACCTTC.

V and J are TRBV6-1 and TRBJ1-2, with 7 positions matching TRBD1. The CDR3 consists of 14 residues. Unmatched junction bases numbered 11, after V lost 6 bases and J lost 7 bases. Germline values: CDR1 MNHNS, CDR2 SASEGT. The CDR3 protein is CASSKQGPLSGYTF. The CDR3 nucleotides read TGTGCCAGCAGCAAACAGGGGCCCCTGAGTGGCTACACCTTC.

The table lists this clone with a few counts. At one boundary the junction diverges from the germline segment, which might be a read error. The chain couples TRBV2 to TRBJ2-1, with TRBD2 matching over 8 bases. Germline loops: CDR1 SNHLY, CDR2 FYNNEI. There are 16 residues in the CDR3. The CDR3 protein is CASREGAGGVYNEQFF. As DNA, the CDR3 is TGTGCCAGCAGGGAAGGGGCGGGGGGAGTCTACAATGAGCAGTTCTTC. The whole variable domain, filled in from reference TRBV2 and TRBJ2-1, reads EPEVTQTPSHQVTQMGQEVILRCVPISNHLYFYWYRQILGQKVEFLVSFYNNEISEKSEIFDDQFSVERPDGSNFTLKIRSTKLEDSAMYFCASREGAGGVYNEQFFGPGTRLTVL.

The chain has TRBV9 and TRBJ2-6; 11 positions agree with TRBD2. CDR3 size: 18 residues. After removal of 4 bases from V and 0 bases from J, the junction contained 6 bases not matched to a gene. CDR1 is SGDLS, CDR2 YYNGEE, per germline. CDR3 amino acids: CASSPSGGRNSGANVLTF. The CDR3 DNA is TGTGCCAGCAGCCCTAGCGGGGGGCGGAACTCTGGGGCCAACGTCCTGACTTTC.

This clone was seen only once. This sequence joins TRBV21-1 and TRBJ1-5. TRBV21-1 has pseudogene status. The CDR3 is 14 amino acids. The CDR3 DNA is TGTGCCAGCAGCAAAGATACGGGCAATCAGCCCCAGCATTTT. Its translation is CASSKDTGNQPQHF.

This chain connects TRBV25-1 to TRBJ2-3, with D perhaps matching TRBD1 (6 bases). The CDR3 totals 13 residues. Germline values: CDR1 MGHDK, CDR2 SYGVNS. V lost 3 bases to trimming and J lost 7 bases, with 11 bases between them. The CDR3 is CASSERTAYTQYF. CDR3 coding DNA: TGTGCCAGCAGTGAGAGGACAGCGTATACGCAGTATTTT.

The CDR3 nucleotides are TGTGCCAGCAGCTTAGGTGGGCCAGGCTCTGGCTACACCTTC. Translating gives CASSLGGPGSGYTF. This chain connects TRBV7-3 to TRBJ1-2; D is undetermined. CDR1 and CDR2 (germline): SGHTA, FQGTGA. Trimming took 2 bases from V and 7 from J, leaving 14 bases between them. This CDR3 is built from 14 residues.

CDR3 in amino acids: CASSLTPVPSTDTQYF. CDR3 sequence (DNA): TGTGCCAGCAGCTTAACACCCGTTCCTAGCACAGATACGCAGTATTTT. The genes are TRBV13 and TRBJ2-3; D remains unclear. The CDR3 consists of 16 residues. CDR1 is PRHDT and CDR2 is FYEKMQ in the germline V gene (reference sequence). Trimming removed 2 bases at V and 0 bases at J, with 12 bases between.

The chain employs TRBV6-6 and TRBJ2-7; 10 bases match TRBD1. There are 15 residues in the CDR3. Trimming at V came to 6 bases and at J to 2 bases, leaving 7 bases not matched to a gene. Germline-derived CDR1 and CDR2 are MNHNY and SVGAGI (reference sequence). The CDR3: CASRQRTGGPYEQYF. In DNA, the CDR3 is TGTGCCAGCAGACAAAGGACAGGGGGTCCCTACGAGCAGTACTTC.

The chain links TRBV7-6 to TRBJ1-1, with a weak D call TRBD1 (5 bases). CDR1 SGHVS and CDR2 FNYEAQ come from the germline V gene. V dropped 2 bases and J dropped 1 base, with 11 bases sitting between them. The CDR3 covers 15 residues. The DNA for the CDR3 is TGTGCCAGCAGCTTAAAAGGGGACTGGAACACTGAAGCTTTCTTT. It codes for CASSLKGDWNTEAFF.

The rearrangement joins TRBV6-5 to TRBJ1-6, with D possibly matching TRBD1 (6 bases). The CDR3 is made up of 13 amino acids. The germline CDR1 and CDR2 sequences are MNHEY and SVGAGI. V was shortened by 6 bases and J by 6 bases, with 9 bases between the two germline ends. The CDR3 region has the DNA TGTGCCAGCAGGCGGACAGTTAATTCACCCCTCCACTTT. This codes for CASRRTVNSPLHF.